Presented here are 5 T cell receptor beta chains from one specimen sequenced in a study of T cells in Graves' hyperthyroidism and ophthalmopathy. Regions amplified from RNA transcripts were the TCR beta CDR3 regions. An initial round of RT-PCR targeting the TCR CDR3 relied on the HTBI primer set. TCRdb re-called the multiplex PCR reads with MiXCR, one entry per CDR3 protein. The data show around 300,000 distinct CDR3 sequences, about an eighth seen once. Sequenced: blood. The receptor set was obtained from a woman aged 40 to 50 with Graves' ophthalmopathy.

This clonotype was detected ten times or more. J is TRBJ2-2 and V is TRBV24-1, with D perhaps assigned TRBD1 or TRBD2 (6 bases each). Between the trimmed V and J ends, which lost 5 bases and 5 bases, there was a span of 11 bases. Germline CDR1 reads KGHDR; CDR2 reads SFDVKD. The CDR3 has 14 amino acids. CDR3 amino acids: CATSVGGGTGELFF. CDR3 bases: TGTGCCACCAGTGTAGGAGGGGGAACCGGGGAGCTGTTTTTT.

This clonotype was counted at least ten times. The rearrangement links TRBV2 to TRBJ1-6; D remains unclear. The germline CDR1 and CDR2 sequences are SNHLY and FYNNEI. The CDR3 runs 15 residues. Trimming took off 2 bases at V and 6 bases at J, with 11 bases between the two ends. The CDR3, as DNA: TGTGCCAGCAGTGAACGAGGCGGGAGTAATTCACCCCTCCACTTT. Amino acid sequence: CASSERGGSNSPLHF.

This clonotype has only a few counts. The chain links TRBV30 to TRBJ1-5, with D possibly being TRBD1 (6 bases). Between the trimmed V and J ends, which lost 1 base and 7 bases, there was a span of 14 bases. Germline lookup yields CDR1 GTSNPN and CDR2 SVGIG (reference sequence). CDR3 size: 14 residues. Here the CDR3 reads CAWSGVDRSQPQHF. The CDR3 region has the DNA TGTGCCTGGAGTGGCGTCGACAGGTCACAGCCCCAGCATTTT.

The chain employs TRBV15 and TRBJ2-7, with TRBD1 matching over 7 bases. This CDR3 is built from 14 residues. Germline CDR1 and CDR2: LNHNV and YYDKDF (reference sequence). The junction had 1 base not matched to a gene; V was cut back by 0 bases and J by 2 bases. CDR3 in DNA: TGTGCCACCAGCAGAGAACAGGGGCCCTACGAGCAGTACTTC. Protein product: CATSREQGPYEQYF. Based on the CDR3 plus reference TRBV15 and TRBJ2-7, the full variable domain is DAMVIQNPRYQVTQFGKPVTLSCSQTLNHNVMYWYQQKSSQAPKLLFHYYDKDFNNEADTPDNFQSRRPNTSFCFLDIRSPGLGDTAMYLCATSREQGPYEQYFGPGTRLTVT.

The J gene is TRBJ2-5, the V gene TRBV5-5; 8 bases are a match to TRBD2. The CDR3 loop spans 15 amino acids. CDR1 is SGHKS and CDR2 is YYEKEE in the germline V gene (reference sequence). V trimming: 0 bases; J trimming: 5 bases; junction bases outside the gene matches: 6. DNA of the CDR3: TGTGCCAGCAGCTTGGATGCGGGGGGCGGGGAGACCCAGTACTTC. It codes for CASSLDAGGGETQYF.